The sample holds many counts of the clone carrying this T cell receptor beta chain. This entry is derived from a study of patients and donors after allogeneic stem cell transplantation. Trimming pared 7 bases from V and 3 bases from J, leaving 15 bases between. The CDR3 extends over 14 amino acids. Each CDR3 protein gets one entry after TCRdb re-called the RT-PCR reads with MiXCR. The sample lists about a million distinct CDR3 sequences, approximately 19% occurring once. The V gene is TRBV12-3 or TRBV12-4, the J gene TRBJ1-1, with D maybe TRBD1 (5 bases). Sequences were obtained from blood, either unsorted or a sorted T cell fraction (not recorded which). The receptor comes from a human donor who was either an allogeneic HSCT recipient or a stem cell or donor lymphocyte infusion donor (not recorded which). It is not recorded whose cells these are; they may come from a transplant donor. CDR3 nucleotides: TGTGCCAGCAACTACCGGGACGGGGACACTGAAGCTTTCTTT. It specifies CASNYRDGDTEAFF.